This is a list of T cell receptor beta chains from one sample in a study of blood T cell repertoires in COVID-19. TCRdb keeps only in-frame clones here, not all; method: immunoSEQ multiplex PCR. The sample carries some 240,000 clones, 89% recorded once. What was sequenced was peripheral blood. The receptor set was obtained from a man between 60 and 75 years old who had recovered from COVID-19. Both conserved end residues are part of each CDR3. Each record gives: V gene, J gene, clone size, D gene, CDR3 protein, CDR3 DNA. D genes are given only for firm matches. Clone size is given for some rows only: seen once, a few or many times, or a class if the clone is expanded.

V gene: TRBV4-1; J gene: TRBJ1-2; clone size: few; D gene: NA; CDR3 protein: CASSHAGGGYGYTF; CDR3 DNA: TGCGCCAGCAGCCATGCTGGGGGCGGCTATGGCTACACCTTC
V gene: TRBV18; J gene: TRBJ2-2; clone size: NA; D gene: NA; CDR3 protein: CASSPPAGITGELFF; CDR3 DNA: TGTGCCAGCTCACCACCCGCCGGGATCACCGGGGAGCTGTTTTTT
V gene: TRBV7-3; J gene: TRBJ1-1; clone size: NA; D gene: NA; CDR3 protein: CASSPSNGRTEAFF; CDR3 DNA: TGTGCCAGCAGCCCGTCGAACGGTCGGACTGAAGCTTTCTTT
V gene: TRBV7-9; J gene: TRBJ2-5; clone size: NA; D gene: TRBD1; CDR3 protein: CASSRLPTGGETQYF; CDR3 DNA: TGTGCCAGCAGCCGTCTCCCCACAGGGGGGGAGACCCAGTACTTC
V gene: TRBV24-1; J gene: TRBJ2-2; clone size: NA; D gene: NA; CDR3 protein: CATSDYDGSYTGELFF; CDR3 DNA: TGTGCCACCAGTGATTATGACGGGAGCTACACCGGGGAGCTGTTTTTT
V gene: TRBV7-9; J gene: TRBJ1-1; clone size: NA; D gene: NA; CDR3 protein: CASSQFAGLWNTEAFF; CDR3 DNA: TGTGCCAGCAGCCAGTTCGCCGGGTTGTGGAACACTGAAGCTTTCTTT
V gene: TRBV18; J gene: TRBJ1-5; clone size: NA; D gene: NA; CDR3 protein: CASSPNQGSRQPQHF; CDR3 DNA: TGTGCCAGCTCACCGAACCAGGGATCGAGGCAGCCCCAGCATTTT
V gene: TRBV6-5; J gene: TRBJ1-2; clone size: NA; D gene: TRBD1; CDR3 protein: CASRLQGSDGYTF; CDR3 DNA: TGTGCCAGCAGACTACAGGGGTCCGATGGCTACACCTTC
V gene: TRBV27; J gene: TRBJ2-7; clone size: once; D gene: NA; CDR3 protein: CASTPVNTGRVQYF; CDR3 DNA: TGTGCCAGCACCCCTGTTAACACGGGAAGGGTGCAGTACTTC
V gene: TRBV7-8; J gene: TRBJ2-7; clone size: NA; D gene: TRBD1; CDR3 protein: CASSPHGQGSSYEQYF; CDR3 DNA: TGTGCCAGCAGCCCCCATGGACAGGGATCCTCCTACGAGCAGTACTTC
V gene: TRBV15; J gene: TRBJ2-7; clone size: NA; D gene: NA; CDR3 protein: CATSREGIGAYEQYF; CDR3 DNA: TGTGCCACCAGCAGGGAGGGGATTGGGGCGTACGAGCAGTACTTC